The present T cell receptor beta chain was sequenced within a study of blood T cell repertoires in COVID-19. The overall study: Sites in the United States, Italy and Spain provided acute and convalescent COVID-19 samples.

The protocol was immunoSEQ multiplex PCR, while the TCRdb copy is restricted to in-frame clones and leaves out a portion. The sample gives tens of thousands of clones, around 87% of which show up once; about an eighth is in the top ten. Germline CDR1 is KGHDR and CDR2 is SFDVKD. Trimming left V 4 bases short and J 0 bases short, with 10 bases between. This CDR3 comprises 15 residues. The gene calls are TRBV24-1 and TRBJ2-3, with D tentatively TRBD1 (6 bases). The sequence was obtained from a man in his sixties with active COVID-19. The sequenced material came from peripheral blood. Written as DNA, the CDR3 is TGTGCCACCAGTGACGTAACAGGGAGCACAGATACGCAGTATTTT. Translating it yields CATSDVTGSTDTQYF.